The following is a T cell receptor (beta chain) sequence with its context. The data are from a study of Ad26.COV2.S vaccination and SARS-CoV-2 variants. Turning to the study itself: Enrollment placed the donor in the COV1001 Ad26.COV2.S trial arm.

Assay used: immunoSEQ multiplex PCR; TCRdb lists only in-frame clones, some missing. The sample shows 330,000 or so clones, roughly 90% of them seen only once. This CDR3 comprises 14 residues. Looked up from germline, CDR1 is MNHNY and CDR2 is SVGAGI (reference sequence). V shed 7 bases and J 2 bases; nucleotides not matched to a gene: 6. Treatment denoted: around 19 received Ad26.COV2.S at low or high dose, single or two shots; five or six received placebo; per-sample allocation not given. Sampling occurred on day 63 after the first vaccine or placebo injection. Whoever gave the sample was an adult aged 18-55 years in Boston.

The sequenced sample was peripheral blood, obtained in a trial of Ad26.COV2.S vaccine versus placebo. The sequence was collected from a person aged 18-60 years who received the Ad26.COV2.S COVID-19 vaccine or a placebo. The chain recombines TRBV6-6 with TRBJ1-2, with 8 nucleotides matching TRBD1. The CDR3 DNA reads TGTGCCAGCAACTCACAGGGGGAGAACTATGGCTACACCTTC. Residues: CASNSQGENYGYTF.